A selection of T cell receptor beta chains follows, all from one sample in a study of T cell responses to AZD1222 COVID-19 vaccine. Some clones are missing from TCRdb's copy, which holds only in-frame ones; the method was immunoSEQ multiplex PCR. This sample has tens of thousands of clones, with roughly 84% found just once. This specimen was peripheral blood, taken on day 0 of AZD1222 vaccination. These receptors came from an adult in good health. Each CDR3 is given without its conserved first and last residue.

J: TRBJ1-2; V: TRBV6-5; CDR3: ASSPGRQANYGYT
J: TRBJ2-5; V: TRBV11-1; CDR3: ASSLASGRETQY
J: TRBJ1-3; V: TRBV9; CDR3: ASSVGSANTIY
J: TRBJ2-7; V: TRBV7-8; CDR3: ASRVQRLGGEQY
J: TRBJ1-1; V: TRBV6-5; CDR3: ASRETGEKTEAF
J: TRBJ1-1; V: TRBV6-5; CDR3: ASSYEERVTEAF
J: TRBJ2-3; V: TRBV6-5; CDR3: ASRRDRRADTQY
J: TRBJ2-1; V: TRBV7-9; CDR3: ASSLVTGNEQF
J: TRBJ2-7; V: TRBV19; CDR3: ASSAGTSLYEQY
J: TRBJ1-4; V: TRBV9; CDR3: ASSPRQGDEKLF
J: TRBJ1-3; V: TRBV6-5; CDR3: ASSYAGGSGNTIY
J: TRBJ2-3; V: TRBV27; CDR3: ASSLRGQSTDTQY
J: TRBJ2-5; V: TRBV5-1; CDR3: ASSPGVAEETQY
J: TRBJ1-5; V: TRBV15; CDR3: ATTPLVGQPQH
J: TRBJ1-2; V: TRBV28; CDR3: ASSQGLANYGYT
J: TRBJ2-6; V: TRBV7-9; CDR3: ASSPRLGGTGANVLT
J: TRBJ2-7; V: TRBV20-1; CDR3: SASPGLDYEQY
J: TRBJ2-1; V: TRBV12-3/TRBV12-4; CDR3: ASTPGTGNEQF
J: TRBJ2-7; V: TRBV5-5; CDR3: ASSLAGDRGIYEQY
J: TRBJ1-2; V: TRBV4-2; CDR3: ASSQDGTATGYT
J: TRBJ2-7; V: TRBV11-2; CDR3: ASSPTTGAFDEQY
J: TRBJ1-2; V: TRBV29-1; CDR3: SVDSDRNGYT
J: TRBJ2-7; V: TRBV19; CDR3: ASSTQRTYEQY
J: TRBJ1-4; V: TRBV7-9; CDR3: ASSARTSTEGEKLF
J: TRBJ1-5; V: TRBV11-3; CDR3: ASSLDNKGKSNQPQH
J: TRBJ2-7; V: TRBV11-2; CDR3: ASSLIRGPYEQY
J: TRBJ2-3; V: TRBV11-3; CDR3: ASSRAGVTDTQY
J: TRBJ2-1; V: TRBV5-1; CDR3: ASGVTSGGPTVNEQF
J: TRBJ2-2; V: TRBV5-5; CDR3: ASTREGGANTGELF
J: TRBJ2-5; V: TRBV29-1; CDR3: SVRDRGSQETQY
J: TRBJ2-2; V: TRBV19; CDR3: ASPQANTGELF